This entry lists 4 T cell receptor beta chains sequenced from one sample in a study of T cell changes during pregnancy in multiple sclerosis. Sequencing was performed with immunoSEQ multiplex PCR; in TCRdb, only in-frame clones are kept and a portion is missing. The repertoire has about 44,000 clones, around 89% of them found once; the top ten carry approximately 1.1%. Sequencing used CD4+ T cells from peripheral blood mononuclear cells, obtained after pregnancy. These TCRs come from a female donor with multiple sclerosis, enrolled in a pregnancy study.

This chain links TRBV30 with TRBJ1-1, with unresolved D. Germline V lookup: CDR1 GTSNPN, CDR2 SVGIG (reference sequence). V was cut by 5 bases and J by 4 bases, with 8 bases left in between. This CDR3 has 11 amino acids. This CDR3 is CAWDLGTEAFF. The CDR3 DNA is TGTGCCTGGGACTTGGGCACTGAAGCTTTCTTT.

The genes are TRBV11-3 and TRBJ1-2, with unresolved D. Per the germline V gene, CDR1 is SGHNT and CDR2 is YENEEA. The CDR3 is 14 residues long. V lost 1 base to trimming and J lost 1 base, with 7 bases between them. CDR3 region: CASSLVAINYGYTF. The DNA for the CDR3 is TGTGCCAGCAGCTTAGTGGCAATTAACTATGGCTACACCTTC.

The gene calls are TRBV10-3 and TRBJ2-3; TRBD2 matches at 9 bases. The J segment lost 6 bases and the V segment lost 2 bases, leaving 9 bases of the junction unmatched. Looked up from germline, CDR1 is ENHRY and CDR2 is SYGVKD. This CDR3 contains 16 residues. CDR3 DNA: TGTGCCATCAGTGAGGCTCGGACTAGCGAATACGATACGCAGTATTTT. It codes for CAISEARTSEYDTQYF.

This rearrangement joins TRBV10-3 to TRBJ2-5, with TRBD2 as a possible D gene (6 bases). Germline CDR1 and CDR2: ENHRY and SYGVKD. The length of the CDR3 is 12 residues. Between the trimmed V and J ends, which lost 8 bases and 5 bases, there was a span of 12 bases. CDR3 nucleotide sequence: TGTGCCATCGGGGACTCTCAGGAGACCCAGTACTTC. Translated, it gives CAIGDSQETQYF.